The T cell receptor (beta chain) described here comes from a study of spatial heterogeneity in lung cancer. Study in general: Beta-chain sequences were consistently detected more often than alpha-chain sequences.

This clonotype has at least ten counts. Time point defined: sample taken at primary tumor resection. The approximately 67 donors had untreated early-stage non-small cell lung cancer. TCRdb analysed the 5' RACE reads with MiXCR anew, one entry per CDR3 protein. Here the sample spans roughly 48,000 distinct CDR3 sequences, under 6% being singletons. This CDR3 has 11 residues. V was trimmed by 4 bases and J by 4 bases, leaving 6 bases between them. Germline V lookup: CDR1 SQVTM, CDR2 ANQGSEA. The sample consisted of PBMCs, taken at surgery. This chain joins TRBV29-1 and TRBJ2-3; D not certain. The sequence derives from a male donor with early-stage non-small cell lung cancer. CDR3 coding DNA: TGCAGCGTTGGATTTGCAGATACGCAGTATTTT. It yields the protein CSVGFADTQYF.